The 16 T cell receptor beta chains in this list originate from one sample, sequenced in a study of T cells after yellow fever vaccination. TCRdb re-derived calls from the 5' RACE reads in MiXCR, one entry per CDR3 protein. The data contain a few hundred thousand distinct CDR3 sequences, more than 8.5% of them singletons. The sample in question was PBMCs, obtained on the day of the first yellow fever vaccination. Receptor source: a man younger than 30 who received the YFV17D yellow fever vaccine.

This clonotype turned up a few times. V is TRBV7-9 and J is TRBJ2-5; 9 bases are a match to TRBD1. Germline trimming cut 6 bases from V and 5 bases from J; bases unmatched to any gene: 1. This CDR3 is 12 amino acids long. The germline V gene encodes CDR1 SEHNR and CDR2 FQNEAQ (reference sequence). The CDR3 sequence: CASRQGAETQYF. The DNA for the CDR3 is TGTGCCAGCAGACAGGGGGCCGAGACCCAGTACTTC.

The chain employs TRBV7-6 and TRBJ2-3, with D possibly TRBD1 on 6 matching bases. Per germline, CDR1 SGHVS and CDR2 FNYEAQ. Trimming pared 3 bases from V and 4 bases from J, leaving 14 bases between. The CDR3 is made up of 15 amino acids. The CDR3 region is CASSFLGAVADTQYF. CDR3 DNA sequence: TGTGCCAGCAGCTTTTTGGGGGCAGTTGCAGATACGCAGTATTTT.

This clonotype was detected a few times. The chain employs TRBV20-1 and TRBJ2-1; tentatively, D is TRBD1 or TRBD2 (5 bases each). CDR3 length: 15 amino acids. Trimming stripped 0 bases from V and 3 bases from J, with 12 bases between. Germline V gives CDR1 DFQATT, CDR2 SNEGSKA (reference sequence). In nucleotides, the CDR3 is TGCAGTGCTAGAGATGGGGGTATGGGCTACAATGAGCAGTTCTTC. This encodes CSARDGGMGYNEQFF.

As to this clonotype: This may stem from a read error, because a much larger clone lies one nucleotide away. The chain employs TRBV30 and TRBJ2-1; 8 positions match TRBD2. V lost 1 base and J lost 11; bases outside the gene matches: 1. Per the germline V gene, CDR1 is GTSNPN and CDR2 is SVGIG (reference sequence). This CDR3 contains 11 residues. The CDR3 spells CAWSAGGKQFF. The CDR3 DNA is TGTGCCTGGAGTGCGGGGGGGAAGCAGTTCTTC.

This clonotype was seen a handful of times. The chain couples TRBV7-9 to TRBJ1-4; the D is unclear. Germline CDR1 SEHNR, CDR2 FQNEAQ (reference sequence). This CDR3 comprises 14 residues. The V end was cut by 1 base, the J end by 3 bases, with 6 bases between. CDR3 sequence: CASSLVASNEKLFF. CDR3 nucleotide sequence: TGTGCCAGCAGCTTAGTTGCGTCTAATGAAAAACTGTTTTTT.

The rearrangement uses TRBV28 and TRBJ1-4, with 8 bases that match TRBD1. CDR1 is MDHEN and CDR2 is SYDVKM in the germline V gene. V trimming: 6 bases; J trimming: 7 bases; junction bases outside the gene matches: 16. The length of the CDR3 is 17 residues. The CDR3 DNA reads TGTGCCAGCAGACCCGGAGAGGGACAGGCGGCTTTTGAAAAACTGTTTTTT. As protein: CASRPGEGQAAFEKLFF.

This chain uses TRBV6-5 with TRBJ2-5; TRBD2 agrees at 7 bases. V was clipped by 2 bases and J by 1 base; unmatched bases: 4. CDR3 size: 15 residues. The germline CDR1 and CDR2 sequences are MNHEY and SVGAGI. CDR3 sequence reads: CASSYGGGVQETQYF. The CDR3 region has the DNA TGTGCCAGCAGTTACGGGGGGGGAGTCCAAGAGACCCAGTACTTC.

This clonotype was counted many times. The rearrangement joins TRBV7-9 to TRBJ2-2; unclear D gene. CDR3 size: 12 residues. Germline lookup yields CDR1 SEHNR and CDR2 FQNEAQ (reference sequence). V lost 5 bases and J 6 bases, leaving 7 bases between the germline ends. The CDR3 loop is CASSPGPGELFF. CDR3 coding DNA: TGTGCCAGCAGCCCGGGCCCCGGGGAGCTGTTTTTT.

In its sample, this clonotype was seen many times. This chain connects TRBV4-1 to TRBJ2-3; D gene ambiguous. Looked up from germline, CDR1 is MGHRA and CDR2 is YSYEKL. Between the trimmed V and J ends, which lost 5 bases and 4 bases, there was a span of 13 bases. The CDR3 spans 14 residues. The CDR3 loop reads CASSAPGGPDTQYF. The CDR3 DNA sequence: TGCGCCAGCAGCGCCCCGGGTGGTCCAGATACGCAGTATTTT.

This clonotype came up a few times. This sequence joins TRBV12-3 or TRBV12-4 and TRBJ2-1; the D is unclear. CDR3 size: 18 residues. The ends were cut back, 5 bases at V and 2 bases at J, with 22 bases in the middle. The CDR3 here is CASSDHDPGSATYNEQFF. CDR3 nucleotides: TGTGCCAGCAGTGACCACGATCCAGGTTCAGCGACCTACAATGAGCAGTTCTTC.

This clonotype has a handful of counts. The chain combines TRBV11-1 with TRBJ2-2; weak D call: TRBD2 (5 bases). Per the germline V gene, CDR1 is SGHAT and CDR2 is FQDESV (reference sequence). V lost 5 bases, J lost 6 bases, and 25 bases lay in between. This CDR3 is 18 amino acids long. CDR3 protein: CASSNSRWVGPRAGELFF. The CDR3 DNA is TGTGCCAGCAGCAATTCTCGATGGGTAGGACCGCGGGCCGGGGAGCTGTTTTTT.

The chain joins TRBV6-2 or TRBV6-3 to TRBJ1-2, with unresolved D. Germline-derived CDR1 and CDR2 are MNHEY and SVGEGT. The CDR3 contains 13 residues. V lost 2 bases and J 2 bases, leaving 6 bases between the germline ends. The CDR3 reads CASSYELNYGYTF. The CDR3 DNA is TGTGCCAGCAGTTACGAGCTGAACTATGGCTACACCTTC.

The table lists this clonotype with a few counts. V gene TRBV6-5 combines with J gene TRBJ1-2; D is possibly TRBD1 (6 bases). The germline V gene has CDR1 MNHEY and CDR2 SVGAGI. The CDR3 runs to 15 residues. Trimming took 4 bases from V and 4 from J, leaving 16 bases between them. CDR3 residues: CASSSTSLGAYGYTF. CDR3 in DNA: TGTGCCAGCAGTTCGACTAGTTTGGGGGCCTATGGCTACACCTTC.

The V call is TRBV12-3 or TRBV12-4, the J call TRBJ2-2, with 8 bases fitting TRBD1. The CDR3 contains 14 residues. With V trimmed by 6 bases and J by 4 bases, 4 bases remained unmatched. CDR3 coding DNA: TGTGCCAGCAGGCTTCAGGGGGCCACCGGGGAGCTGTTTTTT. Its translation: CASRLQGATGELFF.

In its sample, this clonotype was seen many times. This chain uses TRBV15 with TRBJ1-2, with D unresolved. The V end was cut by 5 bases, the J end by 2 bases, with 21 bases between. CDR1 is LNHNV, CDR2 YYDKDF, per germline (reference sequence). The CDR3 covers 17 residues. CDR3 sequence reads: CATSGPKGGQPNYGYTF. The DNA of the CDR3 is TGTGCCACCAGCGGCCCAAAAGGAGGCCAGCCCAACTATGGCTACACCTTC.

This clonotype was recorded a few times. This sequence joins TRBV5-1 and TRBJ1-6, with unresolved D. V gave up 4 bases and J gave up 0 bases, with 8 bases separating them. Germline V gene lookup returns CDR1 SGHRS and CDR2 YFSETQ. There are 15 residues in the CDR3. Here the CDR3 reads CASSGKRSYNSPLHF. The CDR3 DNA reads as TGCGCCAGCAGCGGGAAGCGCTCCTATAATTCACCCCTCCACTTT.